Shown below are 28 T cell receptor beta chains from a single sample sequenced in a study of cytomegalovirus exposure and HLA in healthy donors. Researchers ran the PCR with 60 Vbeta and 13 Jbeta primers. Generated by immunoSEQ multiplex PCR, the TCRdb table keeps only in-frame clones and is missing some. This table holds 120,000 to 150,000 clones, around 77% found once. The sequenced material came from PBMCs. Receptor source: a woman between 40 and 55 years old in good health and CMV-seropositive.

The V call is TRBV28, the J call TRBJ2-7; tentatively, D is TRBD1 (5 bases). The CDR3 length is 13 residues. Trimming took off 5 bases at V and 3 bases at J, with 11 bases between the two ends. Germline V gives CDR1 MDHEN, CDR2 SYDVKM. In DNA, the CDR3 is TGTGCCAGCAGTCCAGGGTTTAGCTACGAGCAGTACTTC. Protein: CASSPGFSYEQYF. Full variable domain (remainder filled in from reference TRBV28 and TRBJ2-7): DVKVTQSSRYLVKRTGEKVFLECVQDMDHENMFWYRQDPGLGLRLIYFSYDVKMKEKGDIPEGYSVSREKKERFSLILESASTNQTSMYLCASSPGFSYEQYFGPGTRLTVT.

The chain combines TRBV29-1 with TRBJ2-7, with 9 positions matching TRBD1. This CDR3 is built from 15 residues. The germline V gene has CDR1 SQVTM and CDR2 ANQGSEA. V gave up 3 bases and J gave up 3 bases; unmatched junction bases: 9. The CDR3 DNA reads as TGCAGCGTTGACGGACCGGGACAGGGCTTCTACGAGCAGTACTTC. Protein: CSVDGPGQGFYEQYF.

The chain joins TRBV6-4 to TRBJ1-2; D call uncertain. Trimming pared 9 bases from V and 5 bases from J, leaving 13 bases between. The CDR3 covers 12 residues. Germline V CDR1 and CDR2: MRHNA, SNTAGT. The CDR3 loop reads CARWLGFYGYTF. In nucleotides, the CDR3 is TGTGCCAGGTGGCTCGGGTTTTATGGCTACACCTTC.

The rearrangement joins TRBV6-6 to TRBJ1-5; TRBD1 matches 8 bases. This CDR3 comprises 14 residues. V lost 0 bases to trimming and J lost 6 bases; unmatched junction nucleotides: 1. The V gene's germline CDR1 is MNHNY and CDR2 SVGAGI (reference sequence). CDR3 coding DNA: TGTGCCAGCAGTTACTCGACAGGGGTTCAGCCCCAGCATTTT. This codes for CASSYSTGVQPQHF.

The CDR3 sequence is CASSLSTQGGGTQYF. CDR3 sequence (DNA): TGTGCCAGCAGCTTATCCACGCAGGGCGGCGGTACGCAGTATTTT. The chain employs TRBV7-2 and TRBJ2-3; the D gene is possibly TRBD1 (5 bases). In germline, CDR1 is SGHTA, CDR2 FQGNSA. Trimming stripped 2 bases from V and 8 bases from J, with 17 bases between. This CDR3 has 15 residues.

This clone came up once. The chain carries TRBV27 and TRBJ2-1, with 8 bases lining up with TRBD1. After removal of 4 bases from V and 9 bases from J, the junction contained 11 bases not matched to a gene. The CDR3 totals 15 residues. Germline lookup yields CDR1 MNHEY and CDR2 SMNVEV (reference sequence). The CDR3 here is CASSSRQGPPFEQFF. The CDR3 region has the DNA TGTGCCAGCAGTTCTAGACAGGGGCCCCCGTTTGAGCAGTTCTTC.

The chain combines TRBV4-2 with TRBJ2-3; 9 nucleotides align to TRBD2. V lost 0 bases to trimming and J lost 2 bases; unmatched junction nucleotides: 15. Germline CDR1 LGHNA, CDR2 YNFKEQ. CDR3 length: 20 amino acids. This CDR3 is CASSQETPSLLAGFTDTQYF. CDR3 nucleotides: TGTGCCAGCAGCCAAGAAACCCCCTCACTTCTAGCGGGGTTCACAGATACGCAGTATTTT.

The chain has TRBV27 and TRBJ2-2; 7 bases fit TRBD2. Germline loops: CDR1 MNHEY, CDR2 SMNVEV (reference sequence). The CDR3 extends over 17 amino acids. Germline trimming cut 0 bases from V and 4 bases from J; bases unmatched to any gene: 8. The CDR3 DNA follows: TGTGCCAGCAGTTTATCAGGGACTACTCGTGGCACCGGGGAGCTGTTTTTT. Its translation is CASSLSGTTRGTGELFF.

The J gene is TRBJ2-5, the V gene TRBV5-1, with D tentatively TRBD2 (6 bases). Between the trimmed V and J ends, which lost 0 bases and 4 bases, there was a span of 13 bases. CDR1 is SGHRS and CDR2 is YFSETQ in the germline V gene. This CDR3 has 15 residues. This chain's CDR3 is CASSLVGGLGETQYF. The CDR3 DNA reads as TGCGCCAGCAGCTTGGTCGGGGGTTTAGGAGAGACCCAGTACTTC.

The V gene is TRBV2, the J gene TRBJ2-5; 10 positions match TRBD1. The CDR3 covers 14 residues. Germline CDR1 is SNHLY and CDR2 is FYNNEI. The V segment lost 4 bases and the J segment 4 bases; nucleotides outside the gene matches: 3. The CDR3 coding sequence is TGTGCCAGCAGTGCGGACAGGGGGATAGAGACCCAGTACTTC. Protein sequence: CASSADRGIETQYF. The variable domain in full, with the rest retrieved from reference TRBV2 and TRBJ2-5, is EPEVTQTPSHQVTQMGQEVILRCVPISNHLYFYWYRQILGQKVEFLVSFYNNEISEKSEIFDDQFSVERPDGSNFTLKIRSTKLEDSAMYFCASSADRGIETQYFGPGTRLLVL.

In nucleotides, the CDR3 is TGTGCCAGCAGCTTGTCCGGGTGCGTCGTTACAACTAATGAAAAACTGTTTTTT. Translating it yields CASSLSGCVVTTNEKLFF. The J gene is TRBJ1-4, the V gene TRBV5-7, with D unclear. TRBV5-7 is an ORF for which the function is uncertain. The ends were cut back, 1 base at V and 0 bases at J, with 16 bases in the middle. The length of the CDR3 is 18 residues.

This chain connects TRBV29-1 to TRBJ1-3; D is unresolved. V was cut by 7 bases and J by 2 bases, with 6 bases left in between. Germline V gene lookup returns CDR1 SQVTM and CDR2 ANQGSEA. This CDR3 has 11 residues. CDR3 nucleotides: TGCAGCGCCCAAACTGGAAACACCATATATTTT. Translation gives CSAQTGNTIYF.

The V call is TRBV5-4, the J call TRBJ2-1; 9 bases are a match to TRBD2. CDR3 length: 16 amino acids. CDR1 is SGHNT and CDR2 is YYREEE in the germline V gene (reference sequence). Trimming cost V 1 base and J 6 bases; bases outside gene matches: 8. The CDR3 DNA reads as TGTGCCAGCAGCTTGCGAGGTAGCGGGGGTCCCAATGAGCAGTTCTTC. Its protein product is CASSLRGSGGPNEQFF.

The chain combines TRBV7-2 with TRBJ1-1, with 7 bases fitting TRBD1. V lost 5 bases to trimming and J lost 1 base; unmatched junction nucleotides: 10. There are 16 residues in the CDR3. Germline CDR1 reads SGHTA; CDR2 reads FQGNSA. This CDR3 reads CASSQGQFWANTEAFF. DNA for the CDR3: TGTGCCAGCAGCCAGGGACAGTTCTGGGCGAACACTGAAGCTTTCTTT.

V gene TRBV6-7 combines with J gene TRBJ2-7, with D tentatively TRBD1 (5 bases). TRBV6-7 is assigned to the ORF class and has an uncertain function. Between the trimmed V and J ends, which lost 3 bases and 2 bases, there was a span of 26 bases. There are 19 residues in the CDR3. The CDR3 sequence: CASSYKANMTARDTYEQYF. CDR3 nucleotide sequence: TGTGCCAGCAGTTATAAAGCTAATATGACAGCCCGAGATACCTACGAGCAGTACTTC.

This clone was seen only a few times. The rearrangement uses TRBV14 and TRBJ2-5; tentatively, D is TRBD1 (5 bases). The germline V gene encodes CDR1 SGHDN and CDR2 FVKESK. Trimming left V 1 base short and J 5 bases short, with 14 bases between. The CDR3 has 15 residues. The CDR3 sequence: CASSQGGAGRETQYF. CDR3 sequence (DNA): TGTGCCAGCAGCCAAGGGGGCGCTGGTCGGGAGACCCAGTACTTC.

The V and J genes are TRBV30 and TRBJ1-6; TRBD1 matches 8 bases. The CDR3 length is 13 residues. V gave up 5 bases and J gave up 7 bases; unmatched junction bases: 4. The V gene's germline CDR1 is GTSNPN and CDR2 SVGIG (reference sequence). The CDR3 DNA reads as TGTGCCTGGGCTGGACAGGGAAATTCACCCCTCCACTTT. This sequence encodes CAWAGQGNSPLHF. Together with reference TRBV30 and TRBJ1-6, the CDR3 gives the full variable domain: SQTIHQWPATLVQPVGSPLSLECTVEGTSNPNLYWYRQAAGRGLQLLFYSVGIGQISSEVPQNLSASRPQDRQFILSSKKLLLSDSGFYLCAWAGQGNSPLHFGNGTRLTVT.

V is TRBV7-2 and J is TRBJ2-7; possible D gene TRBD1, 7 bases. This CDR3 region has 15 residues. V gave up 1 base and J gave up 7 bases, with 17 bases separating them. The germline V gene encodes CDR1 SGHTA and CDR2 FQGNSA. CDR3 DNA: TGTGCCAGCAGCTTAGATCACTGGCAGGGGGGAGAGCAGTACTTC. It codes for CASSLDHWQGGEQYF.

V and J are TRBV6-1 and TRBJ1-1; D may be TRBD1 (6 bases). V was shortened by 1 base and J by 4 bases, with 10 bases between the two germline ends. This CDR3 contains 14 residues. CDR1 is MNHNS and CDR2 is SASEGT in the germline V gene. The CDR3 loop is CASSEGGGLTEAFF. DNA for the CDR3: TGTGCCAGCAGTGAAGGGGGGGGCCTCACTGAAGCTTTCTTT.

This chain links TRBV7-9 with TRBJ1-1; a weak D match, TRBD1 (6 bases). The CDR3 consists of 12 residues. Germline lookup yields CDR1 SEHNR and CDR2 FQNEAQ (reference sequence). The CDR3 coding sequence is TGTGGCGCGACAGGAGAGAACACTGAAGCTTTCTTT. Amino acids: CGATGENTEAFF.

CDR3 protein: CASSEPGGNSGNTIYF. The CDR3 DNA follows: TGTGCCAGTAGTGAACCAGGGGGTAACTCTGGAAACACCATATATTTT. V and J are TRBV19 and TRBJ1-3; 7 nucleotides align to TRBD1. Germline V lookup: CDR1 LNHDA, CDR2 SQIVND (reference sequence). The V segment lost 5 bases and the J segment 0 bases; nucleotides outside the gene matches: 7. This CDR3 region has 16 residues.

This rearrangement joins TRBV5-1 to TRBJ2-3, with D uncertain. V lost 2 bases and J lost 3, with 10 bases in between. This CDR3 is built from 14 residues. The germline gives CDR1 SGHRS, CDR2 YFSETQ. The CDR3 DNA follows: TGCGCCAGCAGCTTTCAGGCCCTTACAGATACGCAGTATTTT. Translating gives CASSFQALTDTQYF.

The chain's CDR3 is CASSGGLAATDTQYF. The CDR3 DNA follows: TGTGCCAGCAGTGGAGGACTAGCGGCGACGGATACGCAGTATTTT. The chain uses TRBV6-1 and TRBJ2-3; 10 nucleotides align to TRBD2. V dropped 4 bases and J dropped 6; count of bases not matched to a gene: 7. Germline V gives CDR1 MNHNS, CDR2 SASEGT. The CDR3 runs 15 residues.

Note on this clone: This CDR3 is also generated by other DNA sequences in the sample. V and J are TRBV5-1 and TRBJ1-4, with D possibly being TRBD1 (6 bases). CDR3 length: 15 residues. V was pared by 3 bases and J by 3 bases, with 12 bases between. Germline V gene lookup returns CDR1 SGHRS and CDR2 YFSETQ. The CDR3 here is CASSSQGSANEKLFF. CDR3 nucleotides: TGCGCCAGCAGCTCTCAGGGGTCAGCTAATGAAAAACTGTTTTTT.

This chain joins TRBV11-2 and TRBJ1-2; 7 bases are a match to TRBD1. The CDR3 covers 16 residues. CDR1 and CDR2 from the germline V gene are SGHAT and FQNNGV. V shed 3 bases and J 5 bases; nucleotides not matched to a gene: 12. CDR3 nucleotide sequence: TGTGCCAGCAGCTTGGGGGACGCCACAGGGGTGTATGGCTACACCTTC. Translating it yields CASSLGDATGVYGYTF.

The CDR3 protein is CSVDSIRQGASYGYTF. CDR3 sequence (DNA): TGCAGCGTCGACAGTATAAGACAGGGGGCTAGCTATGGCTACACCTTC. This sequence joins TRBV29-1 and TRBJ1-2; 10 bases align to TRBD1. Germline V gene data show CDR1 as SQVTM and CDR2 as ANQGSEA. This CDR3 region has 16 residues. Germline trimming cut 6 bases from V and 4 bases from J; bases unmatched to any gene: 14.

This clone was seen once. The gene calls are TRBV7-9 and TRBJ1-5, with TRBD1 as a possible D gene (6 bases). The ends were cut back, 4 bases at V and 11 bases at J, with 18 bases in the middle. This CDR3 has 14 residues. Germline V CDR1 and CDR2: SEHNR, FQNEAQ (reference sequence). The CDR3 loop reads CASSSAQGGGAQHF. In DNA form, the CDR3 reads TGTGCCAGCAGCTCCGCACAAGGGGGGGGAGCCCAGCATTTT.

V usage is TRBV10-3 and J usage is TRBJ1-6; tentatively, D is TRBD1 (5 bases). CDR1 is ENHRY and CDR2 is SYGVKD in the germline V gene. V was trimmed by 7 bases and J by 9 bases, leaving 13 bases between them. CDR3 length equals 13 residues. The chain's CDR3 is CAINQGPGSPLHF. The CDR3 region has the DNA TGTGCCATCAACCAGGGTCCGGGTTCACCCCTCCACTTT.